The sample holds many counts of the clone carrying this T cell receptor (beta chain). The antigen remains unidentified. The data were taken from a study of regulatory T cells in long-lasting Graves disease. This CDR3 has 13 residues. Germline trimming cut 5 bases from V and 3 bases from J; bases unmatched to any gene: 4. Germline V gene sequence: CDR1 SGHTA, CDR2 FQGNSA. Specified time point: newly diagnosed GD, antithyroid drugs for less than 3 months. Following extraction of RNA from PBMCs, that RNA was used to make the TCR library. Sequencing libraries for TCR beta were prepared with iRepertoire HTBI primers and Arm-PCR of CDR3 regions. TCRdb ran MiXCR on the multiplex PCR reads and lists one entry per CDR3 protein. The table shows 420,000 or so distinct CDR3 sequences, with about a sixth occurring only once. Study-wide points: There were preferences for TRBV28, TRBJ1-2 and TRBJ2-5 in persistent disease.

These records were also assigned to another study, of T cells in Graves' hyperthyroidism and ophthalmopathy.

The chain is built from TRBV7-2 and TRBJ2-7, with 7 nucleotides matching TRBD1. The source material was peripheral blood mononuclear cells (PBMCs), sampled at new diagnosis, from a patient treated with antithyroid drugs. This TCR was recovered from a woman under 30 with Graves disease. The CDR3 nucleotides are TGTGCCAGCAGCGAAGGACAGGTCTACGAGCAGTACTTC. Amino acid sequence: CASSEGQVYEQYF.